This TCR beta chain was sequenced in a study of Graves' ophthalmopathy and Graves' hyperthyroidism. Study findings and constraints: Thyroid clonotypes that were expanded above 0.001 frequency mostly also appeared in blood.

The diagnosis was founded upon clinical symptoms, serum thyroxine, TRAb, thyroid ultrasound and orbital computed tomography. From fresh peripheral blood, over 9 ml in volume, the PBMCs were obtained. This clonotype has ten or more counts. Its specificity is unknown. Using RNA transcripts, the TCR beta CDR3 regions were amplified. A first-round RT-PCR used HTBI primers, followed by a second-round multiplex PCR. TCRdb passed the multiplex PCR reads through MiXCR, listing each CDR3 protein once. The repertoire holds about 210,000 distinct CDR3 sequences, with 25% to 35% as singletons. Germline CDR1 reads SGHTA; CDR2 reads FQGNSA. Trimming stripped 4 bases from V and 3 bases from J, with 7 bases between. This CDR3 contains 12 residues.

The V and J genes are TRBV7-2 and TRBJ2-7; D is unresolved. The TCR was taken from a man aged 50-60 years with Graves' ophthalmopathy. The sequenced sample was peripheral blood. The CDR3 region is CASSSSIYEQYF. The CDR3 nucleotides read TGTGCCAGCAGCTCCAGCATCTACGAGCAGTACTTC.